These T cell receptor beta chains were read from a single sample in a study of long-term antiretroviral therapy in people with HIV. This table comes from immunoSEQ multiplex PCR, and its TCRdb copy is limited to in-frame clones, with some not included. The sample has under 20,000 clones; over 70% are singletons. The source material was unsorted PBMCs, sampled 0.5 years before starting antiretroviral therapy. These receptors were taken from a young man with HIV. Both conserved end residues are part of each CDR3. The D gene is left open where the match is weak. Some rows mark clone size as missing; the rest say once, few, many or name a class of expanded clone.

CDR3 DNA,CDR3 protein,CDR3 length,V gene,J gene,clone size,D gene
TGTGCCAGCAGCTTGGCAGACAAACTGTTTTTT,CASSLADKLFF,11,TRBV5-5,TRBJ1-4,-,-
TGTGCCAGCAGTTACTCGATACAGGGGTCCAGCGAGCAGTACTTC,CASSYSIQGSSEQYF,15,TRBV6-5,TRBJ2-7,-,TRBD1
TGTGCCAGCGGAACGCGACGGCAGTTCTTC,CASGTRRQFF,10,TRBV25-1,TRBJ2-1,-,-
TGTGCCAGTAGTATATCAGGGGGCGAGATCTCCTACGAGCAGTACTTC,CASSISGGEISYEQYF,16,TRBV19,TRBJ2-7,-,TRBD1
TGTGCCAGCACCTTGGGGGGGTCTAACACAGATACGCAGTATTTT,CASTLGGSNTDTQYF,15,TRBV9,TRBJ2-3,-,TRBD2
TGCAGCGTTGAGAGCGACAGGGGCTCTGAAGCTTTCTTT,CSVESDRGSEAFF,13,TRBV29-1,TRBJ1-1,-,TRBD1
TGTGCCAGCCTGAGGGGGAGAGGAAACACCATATATTTT,CASLRGRGNTIYF,13,TRBV6-9,TRBJ1-3,-,-
TGCAGCGTCGAACTTAACGAGAGCTACGAGCAGTACTTC,CSVELNESYEQYF,13,TRBV29-1,TRBJ2-7,-,-
TGTGCCAGCAGTTTCCGAGGGGCCCGAACATTCACCGGGGAGCTGTTTTTT,CASSFRGARTFTGELFF,17,TRBV28,TRBJ2-2,few,-
TGTGCCAGTAGTATGCTGAACACTGAAGCTTTCTTT,CASSMLNTEAFF,12,TRBV19,TRBJ1-1,-,-
TGTGCCAGCAGCGAAAGACTATTTCCCACAGATACGCAGTATTTT,CASSERLFPTDTQYF,15,TRBV9,TRBJ2-3,few,-
TGTGCCAGCAGCCAAGGCCCCCTGAATTCACCCCTCCACTTT,CASSQGPLNSPLHF,14,TRBV4-2,TRBJ1-6,-,-
TGTGCCAGCAGTTACTCCCGACTAGCGGACACAGATACGCAGTATTTT,CASSYSRLADTDTQYF,16,TRBV6-5,TRBJ2-3,-,TRBD2
TGTGCCACCGGGAGGGGTTCACCCCTCCACTTT,CATGRGSPLHF,11,TRBV27,TRBJ1-6,-,-
TGTGCCAGCAGCGGGGGCCACACTGAAGCTTTCTTT,CASSGGHTEAFF,12,TRBV9,TRBJ1-1,-,-
TGTGCCAGTAGTATTGGGGGGACAGATACGCAGTATTTT,CASSIGGTDTQYF,13,TRBV19,TRBJ2-3,-,-
TGCAGCGCCAGGGACAGGGGAGGTGAACGACCTACCCACGAGCAGTACTTC,CSARDRGGERPTHEQYF,17,TRBV29-1,TRBJ2-7,-,TRBD1
TGTGCCAGCAGTGAAATAGGGAGCGGAGGTGGGAAAGGGTCCTACAATGAGCAGTTCTTC,CASSEIGSGGGKGSYNEQFF,20,TRBV2,TRBJ2-1,-,-
TGTGCCAGCAGTGAAAGGGGTGACTACAATGAGCAGTTCTTC,CASSERGDYNEQFF,14,TRBV6-1,TRBJ2-1,-,-
TGTGCCAGCAGTGAAGCTTACTACGAGCAGTACTTC,CASSEAYYEQYF,12,TRBV2,TRBJ2-7,-,-
TGTGCCAGTACGCTCGAGGGCAGGTTGCAAGGCGAGCAGTACTTC,CASTLEGRLQGEQYF,15,TRBV28,TRBJ2-7,-,-
TGCGCCAGCAGCCAAGATCGGACGGACCATTATGGCTACACCTTC,CASSQDRTDHYGYTF,15,TRBV4-3,TRBJ1-2,-,-
TGTGCCAGCAGCTCTGACGGCAACACTGAAGCTTTCTTT,CASSSDGNTEAFF,13,TRBV5-6,TRBJ1-1,-,-
TGTGCCAGTCTACCAGGGGACACTGAAGCTTTCTTT,CASLPGDTEAFF,12,TRBV7-8,TRBJ1-1,-,-